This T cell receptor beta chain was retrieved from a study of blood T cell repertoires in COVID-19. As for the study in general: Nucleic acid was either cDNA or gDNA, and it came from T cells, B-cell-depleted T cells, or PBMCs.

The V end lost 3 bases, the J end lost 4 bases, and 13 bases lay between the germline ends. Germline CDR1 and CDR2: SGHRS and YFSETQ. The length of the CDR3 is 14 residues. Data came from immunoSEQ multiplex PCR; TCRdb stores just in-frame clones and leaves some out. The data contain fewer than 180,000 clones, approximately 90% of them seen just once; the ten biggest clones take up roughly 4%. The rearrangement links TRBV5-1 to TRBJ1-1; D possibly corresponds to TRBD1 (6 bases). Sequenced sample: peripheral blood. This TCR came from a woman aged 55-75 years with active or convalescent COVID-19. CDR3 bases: TGCGCCAGCAGCTCCACGGTACAGGGCACTGAAGCTTTCTTT. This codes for CASSSTVQGTEAFF.